The clone carrying this T cell receptor beta chain was seen a few times. The J segment lost 0 bases and the V segment lost 1 base, leaving 3 bases of the junction unmatched. Per germline, CDR1 MGHDK and CDR2 SYGVNS. The CDR3 is 16 amino acids. This sample is part of a study of shared clonotypes between healthy human individuals. Clones were sequenced by immunoSEQ multiplex PCR, and TCRdb holds only the in-frame ones, with some missing. Altogether 550,000 to 850,000 clones are present, over 60% being singletons, with the ten largest covering approximately 2%. The clonotype originates from a woman in her 30s in good health. Sample: memory CD4+ T cells sorted from blood. Noted subset: CD45RA-negative fraction. V gene TRBV25-1 combines with J gene TRBJ2-3, with 8 positions matching TRBD2. The CDR3 sequence: CASSESSGSSTDTQYF. In DNA form, the CDR3 reads TGTGCCAGCAGTGAATCTAGCGGGTCTAGCACAGATACGCAGTATTTT.